This section outlines one T cell receptor (beta chain) sequence together with its context. No cognate antigen has been identified for it. No much larger clone is present one base from it, and per-base qualities are unavailable. This sample stems from a study of CD8 T cells in ankylosing spondylitis (TCRdb year 2017). Regarding the complete study: To find TCR variants linked to disease, the study profiled T cell receptor beta repertoires in ankylosing spondylitis patients and healthy donors. In total, the full study cohort was made up of roughly 100 healthy donors and 25 to 30 ankylosing spondylitis patients. Peripheral blood was sampled, and synovial fluid was also collected from ankylosing spondylitis patients. The research as a whole found: In peripheral blood, the disease-linked clones were found at relatively low frequencies and had a CD8+ phenotype. The disease-linked clones were reported as significantly enriched in matched synovial fluid samples from ankylosing spondylitis patients. A TCR beta motif of fewer than 10 highly homologous amino acid variants appeared characteristic of blood from ankylosing spondylitis patients. Some motif variants had previously been reported in the synovial fluid and blood of reactive arthritis patients, which suggests shared mechanisms of disease initiation.

For sequencing, an Illumina HiSeq 2500 was employed. Quantitative 5'-RACE with molecular barcodes was used to prepare TCR beta libraries. In the source study's methods: To identify disease-linked TCR variants, a new computational method was used, one built on a probabilistic model of VDJ rearrangement. The public reads were reanalyzed by TCRdb: fastp trimming at Q25, MiXCR alignment, in-frame beta chains only. Identical CDR3 protein sequences are pooled into one entry, listed with their most common genes and DNA. For this entry, the V and J calls and clone size follow TCRdb and not the study's own pipeline. For this sample there are roughly 700,000 distinct CDR3 sequences; about 20% appear just once. The ten largest make up roughly a fifth of the sample. Deletion took 0 bases off V and 5 bases off J, with a span of 9 bases between the germline ends. The germline V gene provides CDR1 SGHRS and CDR2 YFSETQ. Including the terminal cysteine and phenylalanine, the CDR3 comprises 14 residues. Only CDR3 DNA remains: 42 bases, in frame from the first base.

The chain couples TRBV5-1 to TRBJ1-3, with the D segment identity uncertain. The receptor was isolated from a male donor with ankylosing spondylitis. The specimen was blood, either unsorted or a sorted T cell fraction (not recorded which). The CDR3 protein sequence reads: CASSLERRRNTIYF. The sequenced DNA: TGCGCCAGCAGCTTGGAGCGTCGGCGAAACACCATATATTTT.